A single sample gave rise to the 4 T cell receptor beta chains below, sequenced in a study of cytomegalovirus exposure and HLA in healthy donors. PCR used 60 Vbeta primers and 13 Jbeta primers. Profiled with immunoSEQ multiplex PCR; TCRdb holds only in-frame clones, not every one. The data hold some 150,000 clones, with roughly 83% observed a single time. Sequenced input: PBMCs. These receptors came from a human donor in good health.

The chain uses TRBV5-1 and TRBJ1-4; 7 nucleotides align to TRBD1. Per the germline V gene, CDR1 is SGHRS and CDR2 is YFSETQ. CDR3 length: 15 residues. V lost 3 bases, J lost 10 bases, and 12 bases stayed unmatched. The CDR3 nucleotides read TGCGCCAGCAGCTATCAGGGGGATAGGGACCGAAAACTGTTTTTT. It translates to CASSYQGDRDRKLFF.

The chain employs TRBV27 and TRBJ2-7; perhaps TRBD1 as D (5 bases). The CDR3 extends over 16 amino acids. V gave up 0 bases and J gave up 3 bases, with 15 bases separating them. In germline, CDR1 is MNHEY, CDR2 SMNVEV (reference sequence). CDR3 sequence (DNA): TGTGCCAGCAGTTTATCCCCCTCTGGGGCAGGCTACGAGCAGTACTTC. Protein sequence: CASSLSPSGAGYEQYF.

The genes are TRBV6-5 and TRBJ1-1; 9 bases match TRBD1. The CDR3 has 13 amino acids. Germline V gene sequence: CDR1 MNHEY, CDR2 SVGAGI. With 6 bases clipped from V and 4 bases from J, the junction kept 3 bases outside the gene matches. CDR3 DNA sequence: TGTGCCAGCAGATGGACAGGGGCCACTGAAGCTTTCTTT. Its protein product is CASRWTGATEAFF.

The rearrangement uses TRBV4-1 and TRBJ1-5; D is perhaps TRBD1 (6 bases). This CDR3 region has 13 residues. Germline V gene sequence: CDR1 MGHRA, CDR2 YSYEKL. Deletions cut 3 bases from V and 6 bases from J, with 9 bases between. The CDR3 DNA reads TGCGCCAGCAGCCAGGGACAACGTCAGCCCCAGCATTTT. This sequence encodes CASSQGQRQPQHF.